The 32 T cell receptor beta chains presented below share a single source sample, sequenced in a study of T cell responses to AZD1222 COVID-19 vaccine (dated by TCRdb to the early 2020s). The time point label, as the study defines it: baseline before first vaccination. Library preparation was by the immunoSEQ multiplex PCR assay. In TCRdb, the immuneACCESS table is reduced to in-frame sequences with V and J assigned. These tables do not hold every clone; where another copy was compared, an unresolved V gene accounts for under half, and the others remain unexplained. This sample has roughly 100,000 clones in its table, and approximately 91% of those were observed once. The ten largest clones add up to around a sixth of the sample. The material sequenced was peripheral blood, taken on day 0 of AZD1222 vaccination. Every receptor here comes from an adult in good health.

J is TRBJ2-1 and V is TRBV9; TRBD1 matches 12 bases. This CDR3 contains 16 residues. V lost 4 bases, J lost 7 bases, and 9 bases stayed unmatched. CDR1 is SGDLS, CDR2 YYNGEE, per germline. Written as DNA, the CDR3 is TGTGCCAGCAGCCCCCCCGGGACAGGGGGCAGGAATGAGCAGTTCTTC. This sequence encodes CASSPPGTGGRNEQFF.

The gene calls are TRBV2 and TRBJ2-7; tentatively, D is TRBD1 (6 bases). Trimming took off 2 bases at V and 7 bases at J, with 9 bases between the two ends. CDR1 and CDR2 from the germline V gene are SNHLY and FYNNEI. This CDR3 is 12 amino acids long. CDR3 bases: TGTGCCAGCAGTGAAAGGGGGAAGGAGCAGTACTTC. Protein: CASSERGKEQYF.

This rearrangement joins TRBV7-9 to TRBJ1-1; D gene ambiguous. The germline CDR1 and CDR2 sequences are SEHNR and FQNEAQ (reference sequence). The CDR3 totals 14 residues. V lost 1 base, J lost 6 bases, and 12 bases lay in between. The chain's CDR3 is CASSLVESGAEAFF. Written as DNA, the CDR3 is TGTGCCAGCAGCTTAGTGGAATCGGGCGCTGAAGCTTTCTTT.

This chain uses TRBV12-5 with TRBJ1-2; no clear D gene. The CDR3 spans 15 residues. V shed 7 bases and J shed 7 bases, with 22 bases lying between them. Per germline, CDR1 LGHNT and CDR2 FRNRAP. This CDR3 reads CASAPGWGEFGGYTF. For the CDR3, the DNA is TGTGCTAGTGCCCCCGGCTGGGGAGAGTTTGGTGGCTACACCTTC.

The chain links TRBV19 to TRBJ1-2; 8 nucleotides match TRBD1. Trimming took 7 bases from V and 0 from J; bases not matched to a gene: 7. This CDR3 contains 15 residues. The germline CDR1 and CDR2 sequences are LNHDA and SQIVND (reference sequence). The CDR3 DNA follows: TGTGCCAGTATATCTCAGGGGGCCGCTAACTATGGCTACACCTTC. Translation gives CASISQGAANYGYTF.

The chain couples TRBV25-1 to TRBJ1-6, with a tentative D call TRBD1 (5 bases). This CDR3 is built from 16 residues. CDR1 is MGHDK and CDR2 is SYGVNS in the germline V gene. V was clipped by 4 bases and J by 1 base, with 11 bases between them. The CDR3 DNA sequence: TGTGCCAGCAGTGGGACGGGGGGTTCCTATAATTCACCCCTCCACTTT. Translation gives CASSGTGGSYNSPLHF.

The chain recombines TRBV18 with TRBJ2-3; D possibly corresponds to TRBD2 (6 bases). V lost 6 bases and J lost 5, with 21 bases in between. CDR3 length equals 16 residues. The germline V gene has CDR1 KGHSH and CDR2 LQKENI. Written as DNA, the CDR3 is TGTGCCAGCTCTCCGAACGGGACTCCGCGGGGAGATACGCAGTATTTT. Translated, it gives CASSPNGTPRGDTQYF.

This clone has a handful of counts. CDR3 sequence reads: CASSKDFTGKRTFF. The CDR3 nucleotides read TGTGCCAGCAGCAAAGACTTCACAGGGAAGAGGACTTTCTTT. This chain links TRBV21-1 with TRBJ1-1; TRBD1, as called in the table, went unchecked against the DNA. TRBV21-1 is labeled a pseudogene. This CDR3 contains 14 residues.

V and J are TRBV7-7 and TRBJ2-3; D is unresolved. Germline V gives CDR1 SSHAT, CDR2 FNYEAQ (reference sequence). V was cut by 3 bases and J by 2 bases, with 12 bases left in between. The CDR3 is 15 amino acids. Written as DNA, the CDR3 is TGTGCCAGCAGCTTGTCCGGCAGAGACACAGATACGCAGTATTTT. This encodes CASSLSGRDTDTQYF.

The CDR3 coding sequence is TGTGCCAGTAGTATAGAACACTTAGGTAGAGGAAACACCATATATTTT. Translating it yields CASSIEHLGRGNTIYF. V is TRBV19 and J is TRBJ1-3, with unresolved D. Germline V gene lookup returns CDR1 LNHDA and CDR2 SQIVND (reference sequence). Deletions cut 0 bases from V and 4 bases from J, with 13 bases between. The CDR3 has 16 amino acids.

The genes are TRBV25-1 and TRBJ2-7; D is unresolved. This CDR3 is built from 12 residues. Germline CDR1 reads MGHDK; CDR2 reads SYGVNS. Trimming pared 2 bases from V and 6 bases from J, leaving 8 bases between. In nucleotides, the CDR3 is TGTGCCAGCAGTGAACCCCCAGGCGAGCAGTACTTC. Protein: CASSEPPGEQYF.

CDR3 in amino acids: CASSLSGGNTGELFF. Here the CDR3 DNA reads TGTGCCAGCAGCCTAAGCGGGGGGAACACCGGGGAGCTGTTTTTT. This sequence joins TRBV14 and TRBJ2-2; 8 bases align to TRBD2. Germline CDR1 reads SGHDN; CDR2 reads FVKESK. CDR3 length equals 15 residues. J lost 1 base, V lost 4 bases, and 2 bases had no gene match.

The chain has TRBV5-4 and TRBJ2-7; 7 nucleotides agree with TRBD2. The CDR3 has 15 amino acids. The germline V gene encodes CDR1 SGHNT and CDR2 YYREEE (reference sequence). Trimming removed 1 base from V and 0 bases from J; junction bases left unmatched: 4. CDR3 sequence (DNA): TGTGCCAGCAGCTTGCCGGGCGGGAGCTCCTACGAGCAGTACTTC. Translation: CASSLPGGSSYEQYF.

This chain joins TRBV5-8 and TRBJ2-3; 7 bases agree with TRBD1. Looked up from germline, CDR1 is SGHTS and CDR2 is YDEGEE. The CDR3 sequence is 13 residues long. J gave up 6 bases and V 2 bases, and 3 bases lay outside the gene matches. CDR3 nucleotides: TGTGCCAGCAGCTTCGACAGGGCCGATACGCAGTATTTT. It is translated as CASSFDRADTQYF.

The J gene is TRBJ2-5, the V gene TRBV29-1, with D unresolved. Trimming stripped 5 bases from V and 0 bases from J, with 13 bases between. This CDR3 is 14 amino acids long. CDR1 is SQVTM and CDR2 is ANQGSEA in the germline V gene. CDR3 bases: TGCAGCGTTAAGTCGGCCCCGGACCAAGAGACCCAGTACTTC. It yields the protein CSVKSAPDQETQYF.

The J gene is TRBJ1-1, the V gene TRBV29-1; TRBD1 might be the D (6 bases). CDR1 and CDR2 from the germline V gene are SQVTM and ANQGSEA. The CDR3 runs 15 residues. V was clipped by 0 bases and J by 3 bases, with 14 bases between them. CDR3 sequence (DNA): TGCAGCGTTGAAGATGGGGCAGGGGACTACACTGAAGCTTTCTTT. This sequence encodes CSVEDGAGDYTEAFF.

J is TRBJ1-5 and V is TRBV6-2 or TRBV6-3, with 7 bases aligning to TRBD1. The CDR3 extends over 15 amino acids. V was pared by 5 bases and J by 4 bases, with 8 bases of the junction left unmatched. CDR1 and CDR2 (germline): MNHEY, SVGEGT. The CDR3 loop is CASSRGTVENQPQHF. The CDR3, as DNA: TGTGCCAGCAGTCGCGGGACAGTGGAAAATCAGCCCCAGCATTTT.

The chain is built from TRBV12-3 or TRBV12-4 and TRBJ2-3; D is unresolved. The ends were cut back, 3 bases at V and 4 bases at J, with 5 bases in the middle. This CDR3 comprises 12 residues. CDR3 nucleotide sequence: TGTGCCAGCAGTTTTAACGCAGATACGCAGTATTTT. It encodes CASSFNADTQYF.

This clone has more than one count but fewer than ten. The chain couples TRBV12-3 or TRBV12-4 to TRBJ1-5, with D unclear. Trimming removed 6 bases from V and 6 bases from J, with 12 bases in between. The CDR3 is 13 residues long. As DNA, the CDR3 is TGTGCCAGCAGCCCATCGCCCCGTCAGCCCCAGCATTTT. This codes for CASSPSPRQPQHF.

This sequence joins TRBV13 and TRBJ1-2; D perhaps matches TRBD1 (6 bases). This CDR3 comprises 13 residues. V gave up 5 bases and J gave up 2 bases, with 9 bases separating them. Germline V gene data show CDR1 as PRHDT and CDR2 as FYEKMQ (reference sequence). The CDR3 protein is CASSPTGNYGYTF. CDR3 DNA: TGTGCCAGCAGCCCAACAGGGAACTATGGCTACACCTTC. The full variable domain, in which reference TRBV13 and TRBJ1-2 provide the parts outside the CDR3, is AAGVIQSPRHLIKEKRETATLKCYPIPRHDTVYWYQQGPGQDPQFLISFYEKMQSDKGSIPDRFSAQQFSDYHSELNMSSLELGDSALYFCASSPTGNYGYTFGSGTRLTVV.

The rearrangement joins TRBV19 to TRBJ2-1, with D possibly matching TRBD2 (5 bases). The CDR3 is 15 residues long. CDR1 and CDR2 (germline): LNHDA, SQIVND (reference sequence). The V gene lost 7 bases and the J gene lost 7 bases, with 20 bases spanning the gap. DNA for the CDR3: TGTGCCAGTATTAACCGGGGAGAATTAAAAAATGAGCAGTTCTTC. It encodes CASINRGELKNEQFF.

The rearrangement links TRBV4-1 to TRBJ2-5; D is uncertain. V was clipped by 0 bases and J by 5 bases, with 22 bases between them. The CDR3 is 18 amino acids. Germline values: CDR1 MGHRA, CDR2 YSYEKL. The DNA for the CDR3 is TGCGCCAGCAGCCAAGACCCCCAACTCAGTACCGGTGCCGAGACCCAGTACTTC. It codes for CASSQDPQLSTGAETQYF.

This sequence joins TRBV13 and TRBJ2-7; D might be TRBD2 (6 bases). Germline CDR1 reads PRHDT; CDR2 reads FYEKMQ (reference sequence). This CDR3 has 13 amino acids. V lost 5 bases and J lost 4, with 12 bases in between. As DNA, the CDR3 is TGTGCCAGCAGCCGCCAGGGAGGATACGAGCAGTACTTC. Its protein product is CASSRQGGYEQYF.

In DNA form, the CDR3 reads TGTGCCAGCAGCGGTACAGGGGGGTATGGCTACACCTTC. Its protein is CASSGTGGYGYTF. The gene calls are TRBV5-6 and TRBJ1-2, with 8 bases matching TRBD1. V dropped 4 bases and J dropped 5; count of bases not matched to a gene: 4. The CDR3 runs 13 residues. The V gene's germline CDR1 is SGHDT and CDR2 YYEEEE.

This chain uses TRBV4-2 with TRBJ1-5, with TRBD1 identical over 9 bases. This CDR3 has 14 residues. J was trimmed by 7 bases and V by 2 bases; bases with no gene match: 3. The germline gives CDR1 LGHNA, CDR2 YNFKEQ. Written as DNA, the CDR3 is TGTGCCAGCAGCCAAATGGACAGGGGCCAGCCCCAGCATTTT. Translation gives CASSQMDRGQPQHF.

This clone is a singleton in its sample. The rearrangement uses TRBV5-1 and TRBJ1-4, with a tentative D call TRBD1 (5 bases). Trimming cost V 0 bases and J 0 bases, with 9 bases left between them. In germline, CDR1 is SGHRS, CDR2 YFSETQ. The CDR3 totals 16 residues. The CDR3 is CASSLDPGPTNEKLFF. The DNA of the CDR3 is TGCGCCAGCAGCTTGGATCCGGGACCAACTAATGAAAAACTGTTTTTT.

The chain has TRBV5-8 and TRBJ1-1; D not certain. The V end was cut by 3 bases, the J end by 4 bases, with 13 bases between. The CDR3 totals 14 residues. Germline V gives CDR1 SGHTS, CDR2 YDEGEE. The CDR3 protein is CASSYRGGGTEAFF. CDR3 DNA sequence: TGTGCCAGCAGCTACCGGGGAGGTGGCACTGAAGCTTTCTTT.

This chain uses TRBV7-2 with TRBJ2-7, with D maybe TRBD2 (5 bases). The V gene lost 3 bases and the J gene lost 1 base, with 16 bases spanning the gap. The CDR3 loop spans 16 amino acids. Germline V gene data show CDR1 as SGHTA and CDR2 as FQGNSA. CDR3 region: CASSFLGERDSYEQYF. Written as DNA, the CDR3 is TGTGCCAGCAGCTTTCTGGGTGAGAGGGATTCCTACGAGCAGTACTTC.

This chain uses TRBV18 with TRBJ1-5, with D maybe TRBD1 (6 bases). The V end was cut by 3 bases, the J end by 4 bases, with 10 bases between. The V gene's germline CDR1 is KGHSH and CDR2 LQKENI. The length of the CDR3 is 14 residues. CDR3 bases: TGTGCCAGCTCACCGGGACACCTAAATCAGCCCCAGCATTTT. As protein: CASSPGHLNQPQHF.

CDR3 in amino acids: CASSTGTSGGWETQYF. The CDR3 DNA is TGTGCCAGTAGCACCGGGACTAGCGGGGGTTGGGAGACCCAGTACTTC. The chain has TRBV19 and TRBJ2-5; 14 bases are shared with TRBD2. Unmatched junction bases numbered 8, after V lost 6 bases and J lost 5 bases. Germline-derived CDR1 and CDR2 are LNHDA and SQIVND (reference sequence). CDR3 length equals 16 residues.

The V gene is TRBV9, the J gene TRBJ2-7; D is uncertain. Looked up from germline, CDR1 is SGDLS and CDR2 is YYNGEE. V dropped 0 bases and J dropped 2 bases, with 15 bases sitting between them. CDR3 length equals 16 residues. The CDR3 region has the DNA TGTGCCAGCAGCGTAGCAGTTGGAGACCGAACCTACGAGCAGTACTTC. Translation gives CASSVAVGDRTYEQYF.

The chain recombines TRBV19 with TRBJ1-2; D is uncertain. The CDR3 runs to 15 residues. CDR1 is LNHDA and CDR2 is SQIVND in the germline V gene (reference sequence). Trimming took off 3 bases at V and 4 bases at J, with 15 bases between the two ends. CDR3 bases: TGTGCCAGTAGTATTATATCTTCCGCAGGCTATGGCTACACCTTC. It is translated as CASSIISSAGYGYTF.